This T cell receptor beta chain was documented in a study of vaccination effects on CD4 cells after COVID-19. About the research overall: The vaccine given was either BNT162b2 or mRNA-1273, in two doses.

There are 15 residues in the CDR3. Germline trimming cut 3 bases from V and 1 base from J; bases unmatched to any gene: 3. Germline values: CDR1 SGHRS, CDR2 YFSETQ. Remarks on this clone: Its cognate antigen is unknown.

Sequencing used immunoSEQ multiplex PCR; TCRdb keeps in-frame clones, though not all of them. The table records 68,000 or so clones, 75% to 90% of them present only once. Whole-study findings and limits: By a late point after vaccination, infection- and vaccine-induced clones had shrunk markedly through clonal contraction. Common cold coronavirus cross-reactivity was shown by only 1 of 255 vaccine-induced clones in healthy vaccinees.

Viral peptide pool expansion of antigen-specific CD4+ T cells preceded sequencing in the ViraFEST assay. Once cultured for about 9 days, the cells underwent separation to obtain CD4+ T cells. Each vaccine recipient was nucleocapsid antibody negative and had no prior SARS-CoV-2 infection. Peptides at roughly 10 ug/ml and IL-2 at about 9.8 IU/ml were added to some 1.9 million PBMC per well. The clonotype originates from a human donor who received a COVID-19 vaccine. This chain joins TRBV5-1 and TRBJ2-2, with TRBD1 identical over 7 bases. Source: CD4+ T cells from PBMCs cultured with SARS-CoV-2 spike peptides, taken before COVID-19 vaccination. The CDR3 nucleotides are TGCGCCAGCAGCTCCGGGGACAGGAACACCGGGGAGCTGTTTTTT. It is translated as CASSSGDRNTGELFF.